The 32 T cell receptor beta chains below all came from one sample that was sequenced in a study of blood T cell repertoires in COVID-19. Some clones are missing from TCRdb's copy, which holds only in-frame ones; the method was immunoSEQ multiplex PCR. The table lists fewer than 350,000 clones, around 90% of them singletons. Sequences were obtained from PBMCs or T cells enriched from blood (not recorded which). The receptors here all came from a woman aged 35 to 49 who had recovered from COVID-19.

The V gene is TRBV28, the J gene TRBJ2-7, with 9 nucleotides matching TRBD1. CDR3 length equals 14 residues. J was trimmed by 3 bases and V by 6 bases; bases with no gene match: 6. Germline V gives CDR1 MDHEN, CDR2 SYDVKM. Here the CDR3 DNA reads TGTGCCAGCAGCTCGGGACAGGGACTCTACGAGCAGTACTTC. The encoded protein is CASSSGQGLYEQYF.

The rearrangement uses TRBV7-9 and TRBJ2-1; weak D call: TRBD1 (5 bases). Trimming took off 3 bases at V and 7 bases at J, with 13 bases between the two ends. Per the germline V gene, CDR1 is SEHNR and CDR2 is FQNEAQ (reference sequence). The CDR3 has 14 residues. The CDR3 nucleotides read TGTGCCAGCAGCTTCGGGCAGGGTCGGAATGAGCAGTTCTTC. Translation: CASSFGQGRNEQFF.

The rearrangement links TRBV6-4 to TRBJ1-1; TRBD1 might be the D (6 bases). CDR1 is MRHNA, CDR2 SNTAGT, per germline. V lost 9 bases to trimming and J lost 6 bases, with 14 bases between them. The CDR3 totals 12 residues. The CDR3 sequence is CARTGKEPEAFF. The CDR3, as DNA: TGTGCCAGAACAGGGAAGGAGCCTGAAGCTTTCTTT.

The chain is built from TRBV3-1 (or the pseudogene TRBV3-2) and TRBJ1-1, with D tentatively TRBD1 (6 bases). The CDR3 consists of 14 residues. V lost 7 bases, J lost 4 bases, and 16 bases lay in between. Germline V gene sequence: CDR1 LGHDT, CDR2 YNNKEL (reference sequence). In DNA form, the CDR3 reads TGTGCCAGCACCGAAGGGGTAGGGGGCACTGAAGCTTTCTTT. Translated, it gives CASTEGVGGTEAFF.

The V gene is TRBV12-2, the J gene TRBJ2-3; the listed D gene, TRBD1, was not tested against the DNA. TRBV12-2 is designated a pseudogene. The CDR3 totals 13 residues. CDR3: CASRQAFPDTQYF. The DNA for the CDR3 is TGTGCAAGTCGCCAGGCGTTCCCAGATACGCAGTATTTT.

The chain links TRBV20-1 to TRBJ2-7, with 9 nucleotides matching TRBD2. Germline V CDR1 and CDR2: DFQATT, SNEGSKA (reference sequence). This CDR3 contains 15 residues. Unmatched junction bases numbered 7, after V lost 3 bases and J lost 1 base. The CDR3 spells CSASSGRGASYEQYF. As DNA, the CDR3 is TGCAGTGCTAGTAGCGGGAGAGGGGCTTCCTACGAGCAGTACTTC.

This clone was detected only once. Written as DNA, the CDR3 is TGTGCCACCAGCACAAGACCGGTAGCGGGAAAGGGGTACAATGAGCAGTTCTTC. Amino acids: CATSTRPVAGKGYNEQFF. The rearrangement links TRBV15 to TRBJ2-1, with 8 nucleotides matching TRBD2. The V gene end was trimmed by 4 bases and the J gene end by 4 bases; junction bases not matched to a gene: 15. The V gene's germline CDR1 is LNHNV and CDR2 YYDKDF (reference sequence). This CDR3 has 18 amino acids. The full variable domain, its missing parts supplied by reference TRBV15 and TRBJ2-1, is DAMVIQNPRYQVTQFGKPVTLSCSQTLNHNVMYWYQQKSSQAPKLLFHYYDKDFNNEADTPDNFQSRRPNTSFCFLDIRSPGLGDTAMYLCATSTRPVAGKGYNEQFFGPGTRLTVL.

This sequence joins TRBV2 and TRBJ2-1; D is perhaps TRBD2 (6 bases). The germline V and J ends were trimmed by 5 bases and 4 bases, with 15 bases remaining between them. The CDR3 totals 15 residues. Germline values: CDR1 SNHLY, CDR2 FYNNEI. The CDR3 nucleotides are TGTGCCAGCAGTCGCCGCCAGGGAGGATACAATGAGCAGTTCTTC. Amino acids: CASSRRQGGYNEQFF.

This clone was counted only a few times. V and J are TRBV6-5 and TRBJ1-4, with TRBD1 as a possible D gene (6 bases). CDR1 is MNHEY, CDR2 SVGAGI, per germline. V was trimmed by 5 bases and J by 4 bases, leaving 14 bases between them. This CDR3 is 15 amino acids long. The CDR3 nucleotides read TGTGCCAGCAGTCACCGACAGGCGTTTAATGAAAAACTGTTTTTT. Translated: CASSHRQAFNEKLFF.

The chain links TRBV9 to TRBJ2-7; D possibly corresponds to TRBD2 (6 bases). Germline V gives CDR1 SGDLS, CDR2 YYNGEE. Deletions cut 3 bases from V and 2 bases from J, with 15 bases between. The CDR3 totals 15 residues. CDR3 sequence reads: CASSAPAGFAYEQYF. CDR3 coding DNA: TGTGCCAGCAGCGCCCCTGCGGGATTCGCCTACGAGCAGTACTTC.

This clone appeared a single time. This chain uses TRBV14 with TRBJ1-1; D unclear. Trimming removed 4 bases from V and 4 bases from J, with 13 bases in between. The V gene's germline CDR1 is SGHDN and CDR2 FVKESK. This CDR3 is 14 amino acids long. The CDR3 DNA follows: TGTGCCAGCAGCCGTCAAGGCGGTGGCACTGAAGCTTTCTTT. Its translation is CASSRQGGGTEAFF. Together with reference TRBV14 and TRBJ1-1, the CDR3 gives the full variable domain: EAGVTQFPSHSVIEKGQTVTLRCDPISGHDNLYWYRRVMGKEIKFLLHFVKESKQDESGMPNNRFLAERTGGTYSTLKVQPAELEDSGVYFCASSRQGGGTEAFFGQGTRLTVV.

This sequence joins TRBV11-2 and TRBJ1-5, with unresolved D. The V and J ends lost 1 base and 5 bases respectively, with 6 bases between them. This CDR3 region has 13 residues. CDR1 SGHAT and CDR2 FQNNGV come from the germline V gene. The CDR3 coding sequence is TGTGCCAGCAGCTTAGCCCTAGATCAGCCCCAGCATTTT. Translation gives CASSLALDQPQHF.

This chain uses TRBV16 with TRBJ1-5, with a weak D call TRBD1 (6 bases). The V and J ends lost 4 bases and 1 base respectively, with 11 bases between them. The CDR3 runs to 15 residues. Looked up from germline, CDR1 is KGHSY and CDR2 is FQNENV. The DNA of the CDR3 is TGTGCCAGCAGCCGGGCGGGGGCAAGCAATCAGCCCCAGCATTTT. Its translation is CASSRAGASNQPQHF.

This sequence joins TRBV7-2 and TRBJ1-1; perhaps TRBD1 as D (6 bases). The CDR3 consists of 15 residues. V dropped 5 bases and J dropped 4 bases, with 17 bases sitting between them. Germline loops: CDR1 SGHTA, CDR2 FQGNSA. In DNA form, the CDR3 reads TGTGCCAGCAGCCCGCGAGCGGGGGCAGGCACTGAAGCTTTCTTT. It specifies CASSPRAGAGTEAFF.

The chain links TRBV7-2 to TRBJ2-7; possible D gene TRBD2, 6 bases. This CDR3 has 15 residues. The V end was cut by 5 bases, the J end by 5 bases, with 19 bases between. From germline, CDR1 is SGHTA and CDR2 FQGNSA. The CDR3 DNA reads as TGTGCCAGCAGCGCCATGGCCGCGGGATGGGACGAGCAGTACTTC. This encodes CASSAMAAGWDEQYF.

The rearrangement links TRBV6-1 to TRBJ2-7, with D tentatively TRBD1 (5 bases). There are 13 residues in the CDR3. V gave up 5 bases and J gave up 3 bases, with 11 bases separating them. Germline V lookup: CDR1 MNHNS, CDR2 SASEGT. DNA of the CDR3: TGTGCCAGCAGTACTGGACAAGTCTACGAGCAGTACTTC. It is translated as CASSTGQVYEQYF.

The genes are TRBV28 and TRBJ1-5; D possibly corresponds to TRBD1 (5 bases). Trimming took 5 bases from V and 2 from J, leaving 16 bases between them. Germline V CDR1 and CDR2: MDHEN, SYDVKM. The CDR3 contains 16 residues. The CDR3 sequence is CASSTGTGVGNQPQHF. The CDR3 coding sequence is TGTGCCAGCAGTACCGGAACAGGAGTCGGCAATCAGCCCCAGCATTTT.

This rearrangement joins TRBV6-5 to TRBJ1-1, with TRBD1 as a possible D gene (5 bases). CDR1 and CDR2 from the germline V gene are MNHEY and SVGAGI. The CDR3 has 12 residues. V was clipped by 7 bases and J by 11 bases, with 17 bases between them. The CDR3 nucleotides are TGTGCCAGCAAAAGACTGCAGGGTAGTGCTTTCTTT. This translates into CASKRLQGSAFF.

The chain carries TRBV7-3 and TRBJ2-2; maybe TRBD1 (5 bases). CDR1 and CDR2 from the germline V gene are SGHTA and FQGTGA. CDR3 length: 16 amino acids. Trimming stripped 5 bases from V and 2 bases from J, with 15 bases between. The CDR3 nucleotides are TGTGCCAGCAGCCGCCGTGGGGCCGCTAACACCGGGGAGCTGTTTTTT. Translation gives CASSRRGAANTGELFF.

This chain's CDR3 is CASSPRDRGPNYGYTF. The CDR3, as DNA: TGTGCCAGCAGCCCCCGGGACAGGGGCCCGAACTATGGCTACACCTTC. The chain combines TRBV7-9 with TRBJ1-2; 10 bases match TRBD1. Unmatched junction bases numbered 8, after V lost 5 bases and J lost 2 bases. This CDR3 has 16 amino acids. Germline V gene data show CDR1 as SEHNR and CDR2 as FQNEAQ (reference sequence).

The rearrangement joins TRBV30 to TRBJ2-7; maybe TRBD2 (7 bases). This CDR3 comprises 17 residues. V lost 0 bases, J lost 5 bases, and 23 bases lay in between. Germline lookup yields CDR1 GTSNPN and CDR2 SVGIG (reference sequence). This CDR3 reads CAWSVPSRGGPGDEQYF. CDR3 coding DNA: TGTGCCTGGAGTGTTCCCTCAAGGGGGGGACCCGGGGACGAGCAGTACTTC.

The chain joins TRBV28 to TRBJ2-5, with 10 bases that match TRBD1. V lost 6 bases and J lost 4; bases outside the gene matches: 14. Germline-derived CDR1 and CDR2 are MDHEN and SYDVKM. The CDR3 length is 17 residues. This CDR3 is CASSPRQGAKGLETQYF. In nucleotides, the CDR3 is TGTGCCAGCAGCCCCCGACAGGGGGCGAAGGGCTTAGAGACCCAGTACTTC.

This chain links TRBV6-5 with TRBJ2-7; 7 positions agree with TRBD2. The V and J ends lost 0 bases and 0 bases, in that order; junction bases with no gene match: 2. The CDR3 spans 15 residues. In germline, CDR1 is MNHEY, CDR2 SVGAGI. The CDR3 DNA sequence: TGTGCCAGCAGTTACTCGCGGGAGCCCTCCTACGAGCAGTACTTC. Its protein is CASSYSREPSYEQYF.

The chain joins TRBV2 to TRBJ1-2; D unclear. Germline CDR1 is SNHLY and CDR2 is FYNNEI. CDR3 length: 13 amino acids. Trimming took 7 bases from V and 3 from J, leaving 12 bases between them. CDR3 in amino acids: CASNFGPYYGYTF. As DNA, the CDR3 is TGTGCCAGCAACTTCGGTCCCTACTATGGCTACACCTTC.

V is TRBV18 and J is TRBJ2-3; D remains ambiguous. CDR1 is KGHSH and CDR2 is LQKENI in the germline V gene. This CDR3 spans 16 amino acids. The V gene lost 2 bases and the J gene lost 2 bases, with 14 bases spanning the gap. For the CDR3, the DNA is TGTGCCAGCTCACCAAAACAGACACATATCACAGATACGCAGTATTTT. Encoded protein: CASSPKQTHITDTQYF.

The chain couples TRBV3-1 (or the pseudogene TRBV3-2) to TRBJ1-2; D may be TRBD1 (5 bases). Germline lookup yields CDR1 LGHDT and CDR2 YNNKEL (reference sequence). The CDR3 length is 12 residues. The V and J ends lost 11 bases and 7 bases respectively, with 17 bases between them. The CDR3 is CASGGGSTGYTF. As DNA, the CDR3 is TGTGCCTCGGGTGGGGGGTCTACTGGCTACACCTTC.

This clone was seen once. V usage is TRBV7-9 and J usage is TRBJ1-4; perhaps TRBD1 as D (5 bases). Germline V gene data show CDR1 as SEHNR and CDR2 as FQNEAQ (reference sequence). V lost 7 bases and J 2 bases, leaving 20 bases between the germline ends. This CDR3 is built from 17 residues. CDR3 sequence: CASNPQGQGGTNEKLFF. The CDR3 DNA is TGTGCCAGCAACCCGCAGGGCCAAGGAGGGACTAATGAAAAACTGTTTTTT.

This clone has more than one count but fewer than ten. The same CDR3 can be traced to other DNA sequences in this sample. The chain couples TRBV5-4 to TRBJ2-7; D perhaps matches TRBD1 (6 bases). The CDR3 extends over 13 amino acids. Trimming took off 0 bases at V and 4 bases at J, with 8 bases between the two ends. Germline assignment: CDR1 SGHNT and CDR2 YYREEE (reference sequence). The CDR3 nucleotides read TGTGCCAGCAGCTTGGACAGGGCTTACGAGCAGTACTTC. This gives the protein CASSLDRAYEQYF.

This chain connects TRBV7-9 to TRBJ2-7; a possible D gene is TRBD2 (6 bases). Trimming left V 8 bases short and J 12 bases short, with 11 bases between. The CDR3 runs 9 residues. Germline-derived CDR1 and CDR2 are SEHNR and FQNEAQ (reference sequence). CDR3 DNA sequence: TGTGCCAGCGGACCGGGAGCGTACTTC. Protein product: CASGPGAYF.

This clone has just one count. This rearrangement joins TRBV12-3 or TRBV12-4 to TRBJ2-5; no reliable D call. This CDR3 comprises 12 residues. V lost 3 bases and J lost 3, with 5 bases in between. DNA for the CDR3: TGTGCCAGCAGTTTTTCGGAAGAGACCCAGTACTTC. It codes for CASSFSEETQYF.

This chain links TRBV5-1 with TRBJ2-5; TRBD2 matches 10 bases. Germline V gene lookup returns CDR1 SGHRS and CDR2 YFSETQ. This CDR3 is built from 15 residues. V was pared by 2 bases and J by 1 base, with 2 bases of the junction left unmatched. The CDR3 sequence: CASSFTSGTQETQYF. Here the CDR3 DNA reads TGCGCCAGCAGCTTTACTAGCGGGACCCAAGAGACCCAGTACTTC.

The chain links TRBV10-1 to TRBJ2-1, with a tentative D call TRBD2 (6 bases). The CDR3 length is 16 residues. The germline V gene has CDR1 WNHNN and CDR2 SYGVQD (reference sequence). Trimming shortened V by 0 bases and J by 8 bases, and 17 bases separated the two germline ends. In nucleotides, the CDR3 is TGCGCCAGCAGTGAGTCGTACGGCCGGGGGATCGATGAGCAGTTCTTC. Encoded protein: CASSESYGRGIDEQFF.